This entry lists 4 T cell receptor beta chains sequenced from one sample in a study of technical replicates of blood from a handful of donors. Some clones are missing from TCRdb's copy, which holds only in-frame ones; the method was immunoSEQ multiplex PCR. Found here are roughly 14,000 clones, about 82% of them singletons; the top ten hold under 14%. Sequencing was carried out using PBMCs. The receptors come from a human donor in good health.

The chain recombines TRBV11-2 with TRBJ2-7; 8 nucleotides match TRBD1. The CDR3 loop spans 15 amino acids. Germline lookup yields CDR1 SGHAT and CDR2 FQNNGV. J was trimmed by 5 bases and V by 1 base; bases with no gene match: 7. The CDR3 DNA follows: TGTGCCAGCAGCTTAGGGACAGGGTCCGGGGACGAGCAGTACTTC. The encoded protein is CASSLGTGSGDEQYF. The whole variable domain, remainder taken from reference TRBV11-2 and TRBJ2-7, is EAGVAQSPRYKIIEKRQSVAFWCNPISGHATLYWYQQILGQGPKLLIQFQNNGVVDDSQLPKDRFSAERLKGVDSTLKIQPAKLEDSAVYLCASSLGTGSGDEQYFGPGTRLTVT.

The chain combines TRBV5-1 with TRBJ1-1; TRBD1 aligns across 7 bases. The CDR3 spans 16 residues. With 4 bases clipped from V and 0 bases from J, the junction kept 9 bases outside the gene matches. CDR1 SGHRS and CDR2 YFSETQ come from the germline V gene. CDR3 sequence reads: CASSPGGTEMNTEAFF. CDR3 sequence (DNA): TGCGCCAGCAGCCCTGGGGGGACAGAGATGAACACTGAAGCTTTCTTT.

The chain carries TRBV10-2 and TRBJ1-4, with D unresolved. The CDR3 is 15 residues long. Trimming pared 0 bases from V and 8 bases from J, leaving 13 bases between. Germline CDR1 WSHSY, CDR2 SAAADI. CDR3 sequence (DNA): TGCGCCAGCAGTGAGTCGCGGGGATGGGAGGAAAAACTGTTTTTT. Amino acid sequence: CASSESRGWEEKLFF.

The V call is TRBV28, the J call TRBJ1-2; 8 bases are shared with TRBD1. The CDR3 is 17 residues long. After removal of 6 bases from V and 0 bases from J, the junction contained 12 bases not matched to a gene. Germline V CDR1 and CDR2: MDHEN, SYDVKM. The CDR3 is CASRIPDRVVTNYGYTF. The CDR3 DNA follows: TGTGCCAGCAGGATACCGGACAGGGTTGTGACTAACTATGGCTACACCTTC.